What follows are 10 T cell receptor beta chains derived from one specimen sequenced in a study of T cell responses to AZD1222 COVID-19 vaccine. The table came from immunoSEQ multiplex PCR; TCRdb's copy has only in-frame clones and leaves some out. The top ten hold around 3.1% of the sample, which has around 130,000 clones, over 85% seen once. Sample: peripheral blood, taken on day 0 of AZD1222 vaccination. The origin of the receptors is an adult in good health.

A few counts support this clone. The chain links TRBV28 to TRBJ2-7; unclear D gene. This CDR3 has 13 residues. The V end lost 5 bases, the J end lost 3 bases, and 11 bases lay between the germline ends. CDR1 MDHEN and CDR2 SYDVKM come from the germline V gene. In nucleotides, the CDR3 is TGTGCCAGCAGTCCTGGGCACAACTACGAGCAGTACTTC. Amino acid sequence: CASSPGHNYEQYF.

V gene TRBV30 combines with J gene TRBJ1-2; D may be TRBD1 (5 bases). Trimming took off 0 bases at V and 7 bases at J, with 9 bases between the two ends. The CDR3 is 12 amino acids. The germline V gene encodes CDR1 GTSNPN and CDR2 SVGIG (reference sequence). In DNA, the CDR3 is TGTGCCTGGAGTGTAGGCAGGGTTGGCTACACCTTC. This encodes CAWSVGRVGYTF.

The rearrangement uses TRBV6-5 and TRBJ2-7; TRBD2 matches 9 bases. This CDR3 spans 15 amino acids. The V segment lost 6 bases and the J segment 2 bases; nucleotides outside the gene matches: 8. Germline CDR1 reads MNHEY; CDR2 reads SVGAGI. The DNA of the CDR3 is TGTGCCAGCAGACGGACTAGCGAGACGCCCTACGAGCAGTACTTC. It encodes CASRRTSETPYEQYF.

This chain links TRBV28 with TRBJ2-1, with D perhaps assigned TRBD1 or TRBD2 (6 bases each). V dropped 6 bases and J dropped 9 bases, with 12 bases sitting between them. CDR1 is MDHEN and CDR2 is SYDVKM in the germline V gene. This CDR3 is built from 12 residues. CDR3 sequence: CASRRRGSEQFF. The CDR3, as DNA: TGTGCCAGCAGGAGGAGGGGGAGTGAGCAGTTCTTC.

The chain uses TRBV7-9 and TRBJ2-7; D might be TRBD2 (6 bases). The V end lost 4 bases, the J end lost 6 bases, and 7 bases lay between the germline ends. CDR1 and CDR2 (germline): SEHNR, FQNEAQ (reference sequence). The CDR3 length is 11 residues. CDR3 amino acids: CASSSGGEQYF. For the CDR3, the DNA is TGTGCCAGCAGCTCCGGGGGCGAGCAGTACTTC.

The chain is built from TRBV13 and TRBJ1-1; a weak D match, TRBD1 (5 bases). The CDR3 consists of 12 residues. V was clipped by 1 base and J by 9 bases, with 9 bases between them. Germline loops: CDR1 PRHDT, CDR2 FYEKMQ (reference sequence). CDR3 region: CASSLVQGKAFF. CDR3 nucleotide sequence: TGTGCCAGCAGCTTAGTCCAGGGAAAAGCTTTCTTT.

The chain employs TRBV19 and TRBJ2-1, with TRBD2 identical over 13 bases. The germline V gene encodes CDR1 LNHDA and CDR2 SQIVND (reference sequence). V shed 5 bases and J 10 bases; nucleotides not matched to a gene: 11. The CDR3 has 16 residues. CDR3 residues: CASSPRTSGSGGEQFF. The CDR3, as DNA: TGTGCCAGTAGTCCTCGGACTAGCGGGAGTGGGGGGGAGCAGTTCTTC.

This clone was seen only once. V gene TRBV19 combines with J gene TRBJ1-2, with D possibly matching TRBD1 (5 bases). CDR3 length: 15 residues. Trimming took 5 bases from V and 3 from J, leaving 16 bases between them. Per germline, CDR1 LNHDA and CDR2 SQIVND (reference sequence). CDR3 DNA sequence: TGTGCCAGTAGTGCCAACTCACAGGAGCACTATGGCTACACCTTC. It specifies CASSANSQEHYGYTF. The variable domain in full, with the rest retrieved from reference TRBV19 and TRBJ1-2, is DGGITQSPKYLFRKEGQNVTLSCEQNLNHDAMYWYRQDPGQGLRLIYYSQIVNDFQKGDIAEGYSVSREKKESFPLTVTSAQKNPTAFYLCASSANSQEHYGYTFGSGTRLTVV.

V gene TRBV10-3 combines with J gene TRBJ2-7; 8 positions agree with TRBD2. The CDR3 loop spans 13 amino acids. CDR1 is ENHRY and CDR2 is SYGVKD in the germline V gene. V lost 10 bases, J lost 5 bases, and 10 bases stayed unmatched. The CDR3 loop is CATKIAGSHEQYF. For the CDR3, the DNA is TGTGCCACCAAAATAGCGGGATCCCACGAGCAGTACTTC.

This rearrangement joins TRBV30 to TRBJ1-1; D is ambiguous. The CDR3 has 13 amino acids. Trimming stripped 3 bases from V and 1 base from J, with 9 bases between. CDR1 and CDR2 from the germline V gene are GTSNPN and SVGIG (reference sequence). The CDR3 loop is CAWSEGRNTEAFF. CDR3 bases: TGTGCCTGGAGCGAAGGGCGGAACACTGAAGCTTTCTTT.